The rows below give T cell receptor beta chains drawn from one sample of a study of cytomegalovirus exposure and HLA in healthy donors. The data were produced by immunoSEQ multiplex PCR, yet TCRdb's version contains in-frame clones alone and is incomplete. This repertoire includes 80,000 to 95,000 clones. Sequencing used PBMCs. The source of these receptors is a man in his fifties or sixties in good health and CMV-seropositive. Each CDR3 is given with its conserved first and last residue. The D gene is left open where the match is weak.

>NA|14|TRBV6-1|TRBJ1-1
TGTGCCAGCCTCGGGGCAGGGCTTACCGGGGGAGCTTTCTTT
CASLGAGLTGGAFF
>TRBD2|16|TRBV7-2|TRBJ2-5
TGTGCCAGCAGCCGCTTGACTAGCGGGGCCCAAGAGACCCAGTACTTC
CASSRLTSGAQETQYF
>NA|11|TRBV30|TRBJ1-2
TGTGCCTGGAGTGTACTAGGGATCCACACCTTC
CAWSVLGIHTF
>TRBD1|14|TRBV4-3|TRBJ2-7
TGCGCCAGCAGCCAAGAGGGACAGTCCTACGAGCAGTACTTC
CASSQEGQSYEQYF
>NA|17|TRBV7-9|TRBJ1-3
TGTGCCAGCAGCTTAGCGCAGGGTTCCTCCTCTGGAAACACCATATATTTT
CASSLAQGSSSGNTIYF
>TRBD1|18|TRBV4-3|TRBJ1-1
TGCGCCAGCAGCCAAGCGAGCCCTCAGACAGGGCTAGGGACTGAAGCTTTCTTT
CASSQASPQTGLGTEAFF
>TRBD1|15|TRBV7-6|TRBJ2-5
TGTGCCAGCAGCTTAATGACAGGGGGCGAAGAGACCCAGTACTTC
CASSLMTGGEETQYF
>TRBD2|14|TRBV18|TRBJ2-7
TGTGCCAGCTCACCAAAGCGGGAGGGCCTCGAGCAGTACTTC
CASSPKREGLEQYF
>NA|13|TRBV19|TRBJ2-1
TGTGCCAGTAAGGGCAGGGGATGGGATGAGCAGTTCTTC
CASKGRGWDEQFF
>NA|14|TRBV10-1|TRBJ2-1
TGCGCCAGCAGTGAGTTACTAGGGCGGGGTGAGCAGTTCTTC
CASSELLGRGEQFF
>NA|15|TRBV11-2|TRBJ2-1
TGTGCCAGCAGCTTTGCGGATAGCTCCTACAATGAGCAGTTCTTC
CASSFADSSYNEQFF
>TRBD2|13|TRBV9|TRBJ2-1
TGTGCCAGCAGCGTAGTATCAGCGGGAGAGCAGTTCTTC
CASSVVSAGEQFF
>NA|15|TRBV7-9|TRBJ1-1
TGTGCCAGCAGACGCGACGGGGGGCTTGGGTCTGAAGCTTTCTTT
CASRRDGGLGSEAFF
>NA|12|TRBV25-1|TRBJ1-1
TGTGCCAGCAGTGAACACCAGGGAGAAGCTTTCTTT
CASSEHQGEAFF
>TRBD1|15|TRBV27|TRBJ1-1
TGTGCCAGCAGACGCGGACAGGGTGTGAGGACTGAAGCTTTCTTT
CASRRGQGVRTEAFF
>NA|16|TRBV5-6|TRBJ1-1
TGTGCCAGCAGCCGAAGCCCCGGACATTCGAACACTGAAGCTTTCTTT
CASSRSPGHSNTEAFF
>NA|14|TRBV6-6|TRBJ1-5
TGTGCCAGCAGTTACTATAGACCGGGTCAGCCCCAGCATTTT
CASSYYRPGQPQHF
>TRBD2|16|TRBV6-1|TRBJ2-2
TGTGCCAGCAGTGACGTGACTAGCGGAAACACCGGGGAGCTGTTTTTT
CASSDVTSGNTGELFF
>NA|14|TRBV5-6|TRBJ2-3
TGTGCCAGCAGCTTTGTGGCTAGCACAGATACGCAGTATTTT
CASSFVASTDTQYF
>NA|14|TRBV4-1|TRBJ1-5
TGCGCCAGCAGCCACTCGAGGGGGATATTGCCCCAGCATTTT
CASSHSRGILPQHF
>NA|12|TRBV30|TRBJ2-3
TGTGCCTGGAGCGGGAGAGCAGATACGCAGTATTTT
CAWSGRADTQYF
>NA|15|TRBV19|TRBJ2-5
TGTGCCAGTAGTTACGGGCCGCAAGGGGCAGAGACCCAGTACTTC
CASSYGPQGAETQYF
>TRBD1|15|TRBV5-7|TRBJ2-3
TGTGCCAGCAGCGGGACAGGGCGCGGCACAGATACGCAGTATTTT
CASSGTGRGTDTQYF
>TRBD2|15|TRBV28|TRBJ2-1
TGTGCCAGCCAGTTAGATAGCGGGAGCTTAAATGAGCAGTTCTTC
CASQLDSGSLNEQFF
>TRBD1|14|TRBV18|TRBJ2-3
TGTGCCAGCTCCAGGGGACAGGGCACAGATACGCAGTATTTT
CASSRGQGTDTQYF
>TRBD2|17|TRBV7-2|TRBJ2-1
TGTGCCAGCAGCTTAGTGGCGGGAGGTTCTAGCTACAATGAGCAGTTCTTC
CASSLVAGGSSYNEQFF
>TRBD1|13|TRBV11-2|TRBJ2-5
TGTGCCAGCAGGACAGGGTTACAAGAGACCCAGTACTTC
CASRTGLQETQYF
>NA|13|TRBV11-3|TRBJ1-2
TGTGCCAGCAGCTCCGGGGTTAACTATGGCTACACCTTC
CASSSGVNYGYTF
>TRBD2|15|TRBV6-5|TRBJ2-7
TGTGCCAGCAGCTTTACTAGCGGGTGGTCCTACGAGCAGTACTTC
CASSFTSGWSYEQYF
>NA|16|TRBV30|TRBJ1-1
TGTGCCTGGAGAGACCCTCGGGGGGGCTTCTACACTGAAGCTTTCTTT
CAWRDPRGGFYTEAFF
>NA|12|TRBV5-1|TRBJ2-1
TGCGCCAGCAGCTCAGACTATGAGAGCCAGTTCTTC
CASSSDYESQFF
>NA|15|TRBV5-1|TRBJ1-4
TGCGCCAGCAGCTTGGGGGCTGGAATTGGAGAAAAACTGTTTTTT
CASSLGAGIGEKLFF
>NA|12|TRBV29-1|TRBJ1-5
TGCAGCGTTGGACAGGGCAATCAGCCCCAGCATTTT
CSVGQGNQPQHF
>NA|14|TRBV30|TRBJ1-1
TGTGCCTGGAGTTCTCTCACCCCGAGTACTGAAGCTTTCTTT
CAWSSLTPSTEAFF
>NA|18|TRBV9|TRBJ2-2
TGTGCCAGCAGCGGATGGGGGGAGGAAGTCCGGGGCACCGGGGAGCTGTTTTTT
CASSGWGEEVRGTGELFF
>NA|15|TRBV28|TRBJ1-3
TGTGCCAGCAGTTTACCGGGAGGGATTACAAACACCATATATTTT
CASSLPGGITNTIYF
>NA|13|TRBV28|TRBJ1-1
TGTGCCACCCTGAGGGACATGAACACTGAAGCTTTCTTT
CATLRDMNTEAFF
>NA|15|TRBV18|TRBJ1-2
TGTGCCAGCTCACCAGGACGGACAGAAGGCTATGGCTACACCTTC
CASSPGRTEGYGYTF
>NA|13|TRBV6-5|TRBJ1-2
TGTGCCAGCAGTGCCCCGGGATACTATGGCTACACCTTC
CASSAPGYYGYTF
>TRBD2|17|TRBV28|TRBJ2-1
TGTGCCAGCAGGAACGAGGGATCGGGACTAGCCACCGATGAGCAGTTCTTC
CASRNEGSGLATDEQFF
>NA|14|TRBV2|TRBJ1-4
TGTGCCAGCAGTGAAGGACACTTTAATGAAAAACTGTTTTTT
CASSEGHFNEKLFF